This T cell receptor beta chain was retrieved from a study of blood T cell repertoires in COVID-19. Study context: Sources were T cells, B-cell-depleted T cells, or PBMCs; the material itself was cDNA or gDNA.

A single count supports this clone. The CDR3 contains 14 residues. V lost 6 bases and J lost 6; bases outside the gene matches: 11. The germline CDR1 and CDR2 sequences are MNHNY and SVGAGI (reference sequence). This table comes from immunoSEQ multiplex PCR, and its TCRdb copy is limited to in-frame clones, with some not included. The table shows some 69,000 clones, with 80% to 90% occurring only once. V is TRBV6-6 and J is TRBJ2-7; 7 bases agree with TRBD2. This TCR derives from a woman in her 70s with acute or convalescent COVID-19. Sequenced material: peripheral blood. The CDR3 spells CASRAGGRQLEQYF. The CDR3 coding sequence is TGTGCCAGCAGAGCTGGCGGGAGACAACTCGAGCAGTACTTC.